What follows describes a single T cell receptor (beta chain). The CDR3 extends over 14 amino acids. The V gene's germline CDR1 is KGHSH and CDR2 LQKENI. V lost 4 bases and J 2 bases, leaving 11 bases between the germline ends. Original methodology: From reference gene primer amplification, estimates of nucleated cell counts were derived. The assay was immunoSEQ multiplex PCR, and TCRdb's table has in-frame clones only and misses some. The V and J calls and the clone size are those of that table, but D and trimming were determined from the DNA. The table has 85,000 to 95,000 clones, approximately 75% seen once. These data are taken from a study of blood T cell repertoires in COVID-19. Study information: Samples taken during acute and convalescent COVID-19 were collected in the United States, Italy and Spain. In each case, the material was cDNA or gDNA derived from T cells, B-cell-depleted T cells, or PBMCs.

This receptor was identified in a woman older than 75 with acute or convalescent COVID-19. The chain couples TRBV18 to TRBJ1-2; no firm D call. The sequencing input was peripheral blood. The CDR3 is CASSQVDTNYGYTF. The CDR3 coding sequence is TGTGCCAGCTCACAGGTCGACACCAACTATGGCTACACCTTC.